The text below deals with one T cell receptor (beta chain). Its antigen is not identified. This sample is drawn from a study of cytomegalovirus exposure and HLA in healthy donors. Study in general: The roughly 100 million unique TCR beta sequences, from around 200 million T cells, were found by an earlier analysis.

Study observations and caveats: Follow-up analysis later connected one missense variant in DCLRE1C with trimming of TCR beta V- and J-genes. In vitro data verified a few CMV-associated chains as specific for CMV antigens. Earlier analysis looked at TCR beta V segments, and most were productive about 87% or about 30% of the time.

Germline lookup yields CDR1 MDHEN and CDR2 SYDVKM. Trimming removed 6 bases from V and 4 bases from J; junction bases left unmatched: 5. The CDR3 totals 15 residues. 13 Jbeta primers and 60 Vbeta primers were used for the PCR. Here immunoSEQ multiplex PCR was the method, and the copy in TCRdb shows in-frame clones only, minus some. The sample gives some 170,000 clones, roughly 85% of which show up once; roughly 2% is in the top ten. The specimen sequenced was PBMCs. The rearrangement uses TRBV28 and TRBJ2-1; 11 bases are shared with TRBD2. The sequence was obtained from a man aged 35 to 55 in good health and CMV-seronegative. The CDR3 coding sequence is TGTGCCAGCAGCTCTAGCGGGAGGTCGTACAATGAGCAGTTCTTC. Protein: CASSSSGRSYNEQFF.